Each of the 5 T cell receptor beta chains below was sequenced from the same sample in a study of cytomegalovirus exposure and HLA in healthy donors listed by TCRdb under 2017. The protocol used for the library was the immunoSEQ multiplex PCR assay. A mixture of 60 forward primers for TCR Vbeta segments and 13 reverse primers for TCR Jbeta segments was used in the multiplex PCR. Held by TCRdb, this immuneACCESS table contains in-frame sequences only and omits some clones. Under half of the omission traces to an unresolved V gene where checked; the cause of the rest is unknown. The sample has around 120,000 clones on record, 65% to 80% of them singletons. 30% of the sample goes to the ten largest clones. Material for sequencing was PBMCs. The source is a man aged 55 to 70 in good health and CMV-seropositive.

J is TRBJ1-4 and V is TRBV5-1, with 8 bases identical to TRBD1. Unmatched junction bases numbered 6, after V lost 6 bases and J lost 8 bases. Per germline, CDR1 SGHRS and CDR2 YFSETQ. This CDR3 contains 13 residues. In DNA, the CDR3 is TGCGCCAGCAACACAGGGGGGGGAGAAAAACTGTTTTTT. Translated: CASNTGGGEKLFF. Looking up the rest from reference TRBV5-1 and TRBJ1-4 gives the full variable domain: KAGVTQTPRYLIKTRGQQVTLSCSPISGHRSVSWYQQTPGQGLQFLFEYFSETQRNKGNFPGRFSGRQFSNSRSEMNVSTLELGDSALYLCASNTGGGEKLFFGSGTQLSVL.

The rearrangement links TRBV6-4 to TRBJ2-3; TRBD1 aligns across 9 bases. V dropped 5 bases and J dropped 0; count of bases not matched to a gene: 3. CDR1 and CDR2 from the germline V gene are MRHNA and SNTAGT. This CDR3 contains 15 residues. The CDR3 is CASSSGTGSTDTQYF. The DNA of the CDR3 is TGTGCCAGCAGTTCCGGGACAGGGAGCACAGATACGCAGTATTTT.

The rearrangement links TRBV7-8 to TRBJ1-1; possibly TRBD1 for D (5 bases). V lost 1 base, J lost 7 bases, and 10 bases lay in between. In germline, CDR1 is SGHVS, CDR2 FQNEAQ. This CDR3 contains 13 residues. This CDR3 is CASSLGQGVEAFF. Here the CDR3 DNA reads TGTGCCAGCAGCTTAGGTCAGGGTGTTGAAGCTTTCTTT.

This sequence joins TRBV9 and TRBJ2-1, with TRBD1 identical over 7 bases. The ends lost 0 bases at V and 6 bases at J; junction bases unmatched: 3. The CDR3 runs 14 residues. The V gene's germline CDR1 is SGDLS and CDR2 YYNGEE. CDR3 in DNA: TGTGCCAGCAGCGTAGTGGCAGGGGGCAATGAGCAGTTCTTC. Its translation: CASSVVAGGNEQFF.

This chain joins TRBV30 and TRBJ2-5, with 9 bases lining up with TRBD2. CDR3 length: 15 residues. The ends lost 0 bases at V and 5 bases at J; junction bases unmatched: 7. The V gene's germline CDR1 is GTSNPN and CDR2 SVGIG (reference sequence). The CDR3 DNA sequence: TGTGCCTGGAGTGTAGGGCGGGGGGGCCGGGAGACCCAGTACTTC. Translating gives CAWSVGRGGRETQYF.